This T cell receptor (beta chain) was profiled in a study of CD8+ T cells in alopecia areata. Looking at the study overall: Treated patients were dosed with oral tofacitinib, taking 5 to 10 mg twice daily. Regarding the study as a whole: In blood and scalp, many expanded lesional clones persisted during tofacitinib. Sharing of TCRs across patients appeared less clear than in mice, possibly for HLA-related reasons.

As to this clone: Its matching antigen is unknown.

Germline CDR1 is MNHNS and CDR2 is SASEGT. CDR3 length equals 14 residues. Trimming shortened V by 7 bases and J by 4 bases, and 16 bases separated the two germline ends. cDNA reverse transcribed from extracted RNA served as the sequencing template. Some clones are missing from TCRdb's copy, which holds only in-frame ones; the method was immunoSEQ multiplex PCR. The sample carries fewer than 250,000 clones, more than 30% recorded once. The treatment was: oral pan-JAK inhibitor, 5-10 mg twice daily. Alopecia areata patients gave lesional scalp punch biopsies and peripheral blood samples. The starting material was CD4+ T cells sorted from blood, obtained at roughly week 30, from a patient treated with tofacitinib. V and J are TRBV6-1 and TRBJ1-1, with D perhaps TRBD1 (6 bases). The sequence was collected from a human donor with alopecia areata. CDR3 amino acids: CASIRGGDGTEAFF. The CDR3 DNA is TGTGCCAGCATCCGAGGGGGGGATGGCACTGAAGCTTTCTTT.